The rows below give T cell receptor beta chains drawn from one sample of a study of blood T cell repertoires in COVID-19. Repertoires were generated with immunoSEQ multiplex PCR, while TCRdb's copy carries only in-frame clones and drops some. The sample records over 200,000 clones, about four fifths being singletons. Sequencing used PBMCs or T cells enriched from blood (not recorded which). All receptors derive from a man in his 60s who had recovered from COVID-19. Each CDR3 is given with its conserved first and last residue. The order of the fields is clone size, V gene, J gene, D gene, CDR3 protein, CDR3 DNA. A D gene is named only where the DNA matches it firmly. Expanded clones get a size class; other rows say once, few or many, or leave the size out.

clone_size: NA
v_call: TRBV5-1
j_call: TRBJ2-7
d_call: TRBD1
cdr3_aa: CASSFRQGVAAEQYF
cdr3_nt: TGCGCCAGCAGCTTTCGACAGGGGGTAGCGGCCGAGCAGTACTTC

clone_size: NA
v_call: TRBV5-1
j_call: TRBJ1-4
d_call: NA
cdr3_aa: CASSLGVAGEKLFF
cdr3_nt: TGCGCCAGCAGCTTGGGTGTCGCCGGTGAAAAACTGTTTTTT

clone_size: NA
v_call: TRBV7-9
j_call: TRBJ1-3
d_call: NA
cdr3_aa: CASSLTGVGNTIYF
cdr3_nt: TGTGCCAGCAGCTTAACGGGAGTTGGAAACACCATATATTTT

clone_size: NA
v_call: TRBV3-1/TRBV3-2
j_call: TRBJ1-6
d_call: NA
cdr3_aa: CASSRRGVSPLHF
cdr3_nt: TGTGCCAGCAGCCGAAGGGGCGTATCACCCCTCCACTTT

clone_size: NA
v_call: TRBV9
j_call: TRBJ1-5
d_call: NA
cdr3_aa: CASSLGHTNQPQHF
cdr3_nt: TGTGCCAGCAGCCTGGGACATACAAATCAGCCCCAGCATTTT

clone_size: NA
v_call: TRBV2
j_call: TRBJ2-7
d_call: NA
cdr3_aa: CASSDSSHKYEQYF
cdr3_nt: TGTGCCAGCAGTGATTCGTCACACAAGTACGAGCAGTACTTC

clone_size: NA
v_call: TRBV9
j_call: TRBJ2-3
d_call: TRBD2
cdr3_aa: CASSVGGTTTSGSTDTQYF
cdr3_nt: TGTGCCAGCAGCGTGGGGGGGACCACAACCTCGGGCTCCACAGATACGCAGTATTTT

clone_size: NA
v_call: TRBV25-1
j_call: TRBJ1-2
d_call: NA
cdr3_aa: CASSDGVGYTF
cdr3_nt: TGTGCCAGCAGTGACGGGGTCGGCTACACCTTC

clone_size: NA
v_call: TRBV10-3
j_call: TRBJ2-2
d_call: NA
cdr3_aa: CAISDSSVNTGELFF
cdr3_nt: TGTGCCATCAGTGATTCGTCAGTGAACACCGGGGAGCTGTTTTTT

clone_size: NA
v_call: TRBV3-1/TRBV3-2
j_call: TRBJ1-1
d_call: NA
cdr3_aa: CASSQGAPTDTEAFF
cdr3_nt: TGTGCCAGCAGCCAAGGGGCTCCAACCGACACTGAAGCTTTCTTT

clone_size: NA
v_call: TRBV5-6
j_call: TRBJ1-5
d_call: TRBD1
cdr3_aa: CASSPGTESNQPQHF
cdr3_nt: TGTGCCAGCAGCCCCGGGACAGAGAGCAATCAGCCCCAGCATTTT

clone_size: once
v_call: TRBV7-2
j_call: TRBJ2-7
d_call: NA
cdr3_aa: CASSLVSGYEQYF
cdr3_nt: TGTGCCAGCAGCTTAGTTTCCGGGTACGAGCAGTACTTC

clone_size: NA
v_call: TRBV11-3
j_call: TRBJ2-7
d_call: TRBD2
cdr3_aa: CASSSGGSGKPYEQYF
cdr3_nt: TGTGCCAGCAGCTCGGGGGGTAGCGGAAAACCCTACGAGCAGTACTTC

clone_size: NA
v_call: TRBV9
j_call: TRBJ1-2
d_call: NA
cdr3_aa: CASSASTGPNYGYTF
cdr3_nt: TGTGCCAGCAGCGCTTCGACAGGACCGAACTATGGCTACACCTTC

clone_size: NA
v_call: TRBV5-1
j_call: TRBJ1-1
d_call: NA
cdr3_aa: CASSPGQPNTEAFF
cdr3_nt: TGCGCCAGCAGCCCCGGACAGCCGAACACTGAAGCTTTCTTT

clone_size: NA
v_call: TRBV2
j_call: TRBJ2-1
d_call: NA
cdr3_aa: CASSEARGDNEQFF
cdr3_nt: TGTGCCAGCAGTGAAGCCAGGGGTGATAATGAGCAGTTCTTC

clone_size: NA
v_call: TRBV18
j_call: TRBJ2-5
d_call: NA
cdr3_aa: CASSPPRGQGVETQYF
cdr3_nt: TGTGCCAGCTCACCACCGCGGGGCCAGGGAGTAGAGACCCAGTACTTC

clone_size: few
v_call: TRBV20-1
j_call: TRBJ2-7
d_call: TRBD1
cdr3_aa: CSASLYGTGLSYEQYF
cdr3_nt: TGCAGTGCTAGTTTATACGGGACAGGGCTTTCCTACGAGCAGTACTTC

clone_size: few
v_call: TRBV19
j_call: TRBJ1-2
d_call: NA
cdr3_aa: CASSIVSARNYGYTF
cdr3_nt: TGTGCCAGTAGTATCGTAAGCGCAAGGAACTATGGCTACACCTTC

clone_size: NA
v_call: TRBV6-5
j_call: TRBJ1-2
d_call: NA
cdr3_aa: CASSYLAGNRGYTF
cdr3_nt: TGTGCCAGCAGTTACTTAGCCGGAAACAGGGGCTACACCTTC

clone_size: NA
v_call: TRBV11-3
j_call: TRBJ2-1
d_call: TRBD1
cdr3_aa: CASSSRDRGSYNEQFF
cdr3_nt: TGTGCCAGCAGCTCCAGAGACAGGGGATCCTACAATGAGCAGTTCTTC

clone_size: NA
v_call: TRBV7-2
j_call: TRBJ1-6
d_call: TRBD1
cdr3_aa: CASSLGTGRQSPLHF
cdr3_nt: TGTGCCAGCAGCTTAGGGACAGGGCGGCAGTCACCCCTCCACTTT

clone_size: NA
v_call: TRBV5-1
j_call: TRBJ2-3
d_call: TRBD1
cdr3_aa: CASVQGVGGTDTQYF
cdr3_nt: TGCGCCAGCGTGCAGGGGGTAGGGGGCACAGATACGCAGTATTTT

clone_size: NA
v_call: TRBV2
j_call: TRBJ2-3
d_call: TRBD1
cdr3_aa: CASNKDRVGTDTQYF
cdr3_nt: TGTGCCAGCAACAAGGACAGGGTCGGCACAGATACGCAGTATTTT

clone_size: few
v_call: TRBV13
j_call: TRBJ1-4
d_call: NA
cdr3_aa: CASSLGQGDEKLFF
cdr3_nt: TGTGCCAGCAGCTTAGGGCAGGGCGATGAAAAACTGTTTTTT

clone_size: NA
v_call: TRBV4-1
j_call: TRBJ1-1
d_call: NA
cdr3_aa: CASSQDLRSDYGSTEAFF
cdr3_nt: TGCGCCAGCAGCCAAGATCTGAGATCCGACTATGGGAGCACTGAAGCTTTCTTT

clone_size: NA
v_call: TRBV11-1
j_call: TRBJ2-7
d_call: TRBD1
cdr3_aa: CASSPGGGEQYF
cdr3_nt: TGTGCCAGCAGCCCAGGGGGCGGCGAGCAGTACTTC

clone_size: NA
v_call: TRBV4-3
j_call: TRBJ1-6
d_call: TRBD1
cdr3_aa: CASSQGWTGAINSPLHF
cdr3_nt: TGCGCCAGCAGCCAAGGGTGGACAGGGGCGATTAATTCACCCCTCCACTTT

clone_size: NA
v_call: TRBV30
j_call: TRBJ1-6
d_call: TRBD1
cdr3_aa: CAWSVPDRADNSPLHF
cdr3_nt: TGTGCCTGGAGTGTCCCGGACAGGGCGGATAATTCACCCCTCCACTTT

clone_size: NA
v_call: TRBV6-6
j_call: TRBJ1-4
d_call: NA
cdr3_aa: CASSYKMPGNEKLFF
cdr3_nt: TGTGCCAGCAGTTATAAGATGCCGGGTAATGAAAAACTGTTTTTT

clone_size: NA
v_call: TRBV19
j_call: TRBJ1-1
d_call: NA
cdr3_aa: CASSIGGRLGTEAFF
cdr3_nt: TGTGCCAGTAGTATAGGGGGGCGCTTGGGCACTGAAGCTTTCTTT

clone_size: NA
v_call: TRBV19
j_call: TRBJ2-5
d_call: NA
cdr3_aa: CASSFLATKETQYF
cdr3_nt: TGTGCCAGTAGTTTCCTAGCGACCAAAGAGACCCAGTACTTC

clone_size: NA
v_call: TRBV18
j_call: TRBJ1-3
d_call: NA
cdr3_aa: CASSPYAGTGNTIYF
cdr3_nt: TGTGCCAGCTCACCATACGCGGGAACTGGAAACACCATATATTTT

clone_size: NA
v_call: TRBV19
j_call: TRBJ2-3
d_call: TRBD2
cdr3_aa: CASSIQRGSADTQYF
cdr3_nt: TGTGCCAGTAGTATTCAGCGGGGGAGCGCAGATACGCAGTATTTT

clone_size: NA
v_call: TRBV3-1/TRBV3-2
j_call: TRBJ2-1
d_call: NA
cdr3_aa: CASSQGRLKNEQFF
cdr3_nt: TGTGCCAGCAGCCAGGGGCGTTTAAAAAATGAGCAGTTCTTC

clone_size: NA
v_call: TRBV15
j_call: TRBJ1-1
d_call: NA
cdr3_aa: CATSSLTVNTEAFF
cdr3_nt: TGTGCCACCAGCAGCTTGACAGTGAACACTGAAGCTTTCTTT

clone_size: NA
v_call: TRBV19
j_call: TRBJ2-5
d_call: NA
cdr3_aa: CASSMGRSSVETQYF
cdr3_nt: TGTGCCAGTAGTATGGGCAGGTCCTCTGTAGAGACCCAGTACTTC

clone_size: NA
v_call: TRBV7-9
j_call: TRBJ1-4
d_call: NA
cdr3_aa: CASSLVQGANEKLFF
cdr3_nt: TGTGCCAGCAGCTTAGTACAGGGCGCGAATGAAAAACTGTTTTTT

clone_size: NA
v_call: TRBV20-1
j_call: TRBJ1-2
d_call: NA
cdr3_aa: CSASYGLQDGYTF
cdr3_nt: TGCAGTGCTAGTTATGGACTCCAAGATGGCTACACCTTC

clone_size: once
v_call: TRBV4-3
j_call: TRBJ1-4
d_call: NA
cdr3_aa: CASSDRRAVEKLFF
cdr3_nt: TGCGCCAGCAGCGACAGGCGGGCGGTGGAAAAACTGTTTTTT